These 27 T cell receptor beta chains were sequenced from one sample in a study of blood T cell repertoires in COVID-19. TCRdb's copy holds only in-frame clones and misses some; the assay was immunoSEQ multiplex PCR. The data hold 50,000 to 80,000 clones, with 80% to 90% observed a single time. Sequencing input: peripheral blood. These receptors originate from an older woman with acute or convalescent COVID-19.

The chain combines TRBV9 with TRBJ1-3; no clear D gene. Germline assignment: CDR1 SGDLS and CDR2 YYNGEE. The CDR3 sequence is 13 residues long. Between the trimmed V and J ends, which lost 4 bases and 1 base, there was a span of 6 bases. The CDR3 region has the DNA TGTGCCAGCAGCCCCCGGTCTGGAAACACCATATATTTT. Protein product: CASSPRSGNTIYF.

This chain links TRBV7-3 with TRBJ2-1; a weak D match, TRBD1 (5 bases). Germline V gene sequence: CDR1 SGHTA, CDR2 FQGTGA. The V end was cut by 5 bases, the J end by 1 base, with 12 bases between. The CDR3 runs to 15 residues. Written as DNA, the CDR3 is TGTGCCAGCAGCCTCGACAGTGAGTCCTACAATGAGCAGTTCTTC. Translation gives CASSLDSESYNEQFF.

Here the CDR3 reads CASSSGTAQETQYF. In nucleotides, the CDR3 is TGCGCCAGCAGCTCTGGGACAGCGCAAGAGACCCAGTACTTC. The V call is TRBV5-1, the J call TRBJ2-5, with 7 bases lining up with TRBD1. The V gene's germline CDR1 is SGHRS and CDR2 YFSETQ. CDR3 length: 14 residues. J lost 2 bases, V lost 3 bases, and 4 bases had no gene match.

The CDR3 region has the DNA TGCGCCAGCAGGGAGACAGGGGGTGGCACTGAAGCTTTCTTT. Protein product: CASRETGGGTEAFF. The chain recombines TRBV5-1 with TRBJ1-1; 9 bases agree with TRBD1. The CDR3 totals 14 residues. V lost 5 bases to trimming and J lost 4 bases; unmatched junction nucleotides: 6. CDR1 is SGHRS and CDR2 is YFSETQ in the germline V gene.

The chain couples TRBV19 to TRBJ1-1; D may be TRBD1 (5 bases). Per the germline V gene, CDR1 is LNHDA and CDR2 is SQIVND (reference sequence). This CDR3 region has 15 residues. V was pared by 3 bases and J by 1 base, with 12 bases between. The CDR3 bases are TGTGCCAGTAGTATTGGAGGGACGGGGAACACTGAAGCTTTCTTT. Translating gives CASSIGGTGNTEAFF.

The rearrangement joins TRBV2 to TRBJ1-3; 8 bases agree with TRBD1. CDR1 and CDR2 (germline): SNHLY, FYNNEI. J lost 2 bases, V lost 6 bases, and 6 bases had no gene match. The CDR3 is made up of 15 amino acids. The CDR3 is CASREDRVPGNTIYF. The CDR3 bases are TGTGCCAGCAGAGAGGACAGGGTCCCTGGAAACACCATATATTTT.

The V gene is TRBV6-1, the J gene TRBJ2-6; D unresolved. Germline V CDR1 and CDR2: MNHNS, SASEGT. CDR3 length: 16 residues. Trimming removed 3 bases from V and 0 bases from J, with 9 bases in between. This CDR3 reads CASSETASSGANVLTF. The CDR3 coding sequence is TGTGCCAGCAGTGAGACCGCTAGCTCTGGGGCCAACGTCCTGACTTTC.

In this sample, this clone turned up once. V gene TRBV6-2 or TRBV6-3 combines with J gene TRBJ1-1; no reliable D call. This CDR3 contains 14 residues. V shed 0 bases and J shed 5 bases, with 10 bases lying between them. Germline CDR1 MNHEY, CDR2 SVGEGT. CDR3 residues: CASSYSSGRTEAFF. The CDR3, as DNA: TGTGCCAGCAGTTACTCGTCGGGGAGAACTGAAGCTTTCTTT.

V and J are TRBV19 and TRBJ2-2; TRBD2 might be the D (6 bases). The CDR3 loop spans 14 amino acids. Trimming shortened V by 3 bases and J by 4 bases, and 9 bases separated the two germline ends. Germline-derived CDR1 and CDR2 are LNHDA and SQIVND (reference sequence). CDR3: CASSIGGSTGELFF. Here the CDR3 DNA reads TGTGCCAGTAGTATTGGGGGGTCCACCGGGGAGCTGTTTTTT.

The chain links TRBV5-1 to TRBJ1-2; 8 bases agree with TRBD1. After removal of 0 bases from V and 5 bases from J, the junction contained 6 bases not matched to a gene. Germline values: CDR1 SGHRS, CDR2 YFSETQ. CDR3 size: 15 residues. CDR3 residues: CASSLDGTGFYGYTF. The CDR3 bases are TGCGCCAGCAGCTTGGATGGGACAGGATTTTATGGCTACACCTTC.

The chain employs TRBV27 and TRBJ2-7; 7 positions agree with TRBD1. Germline V gene data show CDR1 as MNHEY and CDR2 as SMNVEV (reference sequence). CDR3 length equals 12 residues. V gave up 6 bases and J gave up 3 bases; unmatched junction bases: 2. CDR3 amino acids: CASRDRIYEQYF. Here the CDR3 DNA reads TGTGCCAGCAGGGACAGGATCTACGAGCAGTACTTC.

The J gene is TRBJ2-7, the V gene TRBV9; TRBD1 agrees at 7 bases. The CDR3 is 15 amino acids. CDR1 and CDR2 (germline): SGDLS, YYNGEE. The J segment lost 6 bases and the V segment lost 4 bases, leaving 13 bases of the junction unmatched. The CDR3, as DNA: TGTGCCAGCAGCCTTACCTCCAGGGGGTTGTCCGAGCAGTACTTC. Residues: CASSLTSRGLSEQYF.

The chain links TRBV6-5 to TRBJ2-6; D is uncertain. Germline V gene sequence: CDR1 MNHEY, CDR2 SVGAGI. Trimming removed 8 bases at V and 0 bases at J, with 11 bases between. The CDR3 totals 15 residues. The CDR3 nucleotides are TGTGCCAGCTGGCCCGAAAGCTCTGGGGCCAACGTCCTGACTTTC. Amino acid sequence: CASWPESSGANVLTF.

This sequence joins TRBV5-1 and TRBJ2-5; D call uncertain. The germline gives CDR1 SGHRS, CDR2 YFSETQ. The CDR3 is 14 amino acids. V was clipped by 0 bases and J by 0 bases, with 6 bases between them. The CDR3: CASSLGVYQETQYF. The CDR3, as DNA: TGCGCCAGCAGCTTGGGCGTGTACCAAGAGACCCAGTACTTC.

The chain is built from TRBV18 and TRBJ2-1; 9 positions match TRBD1. The CDR3 contains 15 residues. The J segment lost 10 bases and the V segment lost 3 bases, leaving 10 bases of the junction unmatched. CDR1 is KGHSH and CDR2 is LQKENI in the germline V gene. The CDR3 spells CASSPRSDRGYEQFF. CDR3 sequence (DNA): TGTGCCAGCTCACCTCGCTCCGACAGGGGGTACGAGCAGTTCTTC.

The chain joins TRBV10-3 to TRBJ2-7, with 9 bases identical to TRBD1. J lost 0 bases, V lost 6 bases, and 6 bases had no gene match. The germline gives CDR1 ENHRY, CDR2 SYGVKD. CDR3 length: 15 residues. In nucleotides, the CDR3 is TGTGCCATCAGCGGGGGGACAGGGCGCTCCTACGAGCAGTACTTC. Its translation: CAISGGTGRSYEQYF.

This clone was recorded once. The J gene is TRBJ1-1, the V gene TRBV6-1, with no clear D. The ends were cut back, 2 bases at V and 2 bases at J, with 9 bases in the middle. The length of the CDR3 is 14 residues. Germline V CDR1 and CDR2: MNHNS, SASEGT. The DNA of the CDR3 is TGTGCCAGCAGTGAAATGAACAGTAACACTGAAGCTTTCTTT. Amino acids: CASSEMNSNTEAFF.

Points on this clone: Mismatch with germline at one junction end may stem from a read error. V and J are TRBV2 and TRBJ1-2; TRBD1 matches at 8 bases. Per the germline V gene, CDR1 is SNHLY and CDR2 is FYNNEI. This CDR3 contains 14 residues. The CDR3 bases are TGTGCCAGCACTGAAGGGCTACAGGGGGGAGGCTACACCTTC. It translates to CASTEGLQGGGYTF.

The gene calls are TRBV6-5 and TRBJ1-1; 7 nucleotides match TRBD1. After removal of 7 bases from V and 3 bases from J, the junction contained 5 bases not matched to a gene. The CDR3 loop spans 13 amino acids. Germline CDR1 is MNHEY and CDR2 is SVGAGI. Here the CDR3 reads CASKAGGYTEAFF. DNA of the CDR3: TGTGCCAGCAAGGCAGGGGGTTACACTGAAGCTTTCTTT.

In its sample, this clone was seen a few times. This chain links TRBV5-6 with TRBJ2-3; D is possibly TRBD2 (5 bases). Trimming left V 0 bases short and J 3 bases short, with 17 bases between. The CDR3 extends over 17 amino acids. CDR1 and CDR2 (germline): SGHDT, YYEEEE. CDR3 coding DNA: TGTGCCAGCAGCTTGGTTGCGGGTCAAGTGAGGACAGATACGCAGTATTTT. Amino acids: CASSLVAGQVRTDTQYF. Combining the CDR3 with reference TRBV5-6 and TRBJ2-3 gives the whole variable domain DAGVTQSPTHLIKTRGQQVTLRCSPKSGHDTVSWYQQALGQGPQFIFQYYEEEERQRGNFPDRFSGHQFPNYSSELNVNALLLGDSALYLCASSLVAGQVRTDTQYFGPGTRLTVL.

The rearrangement links TRBV6-2 or TRBV6-3 to TRBJ1-5; D is undetermined. The germline V and J ends were trimmed by 4 bases and 2 bases, with 9 bases remaining between them. The CDR3 spans 14 residues. Germline CDR1 and CDR2: MNHEY and SVGEGT. The CDR3 protein is CASSLLRGNQPQHF. The CDR3 DNA is TGTGCCAGCAGTTTGTTACGGGGCAATCAGCCCCAGCATTTT.

The V call is TRBV19, the J call TRBJ2-2; D is perhaps TRBD1 (6 bases). Germline CDR1 reads LNHDA; CDR2 reads SQIVND (reference sequence). This CDR3 contains 14 residues. V lost 7 bases and J 4 bases, leaving 13 bases between the germline ends. In DNA form, the CDR3 reads TGTGCCAGTACCTCTGGACAGATCACCGGGGAGCTGTTTTTT. This codes for CASTSGQITGELFF.

The V and J genes are TRBV12-3 or TRBV12-4 and TRBJ1-5; D is possibly TRBD1 (5 bases). The CDR3 totals 13 residues. Trimming removed 2 bases at V and 7 bases at J, with 9 bases between. CDR3 in DNA: TGTGCCAGCAGTTTACAGGGAAAGCAGCCCCAGCATTTT. Encoded protein: CASSLQGKQPQHF.

The genes are TRBV2 and TRBJ1-1; D unclear. Germline V gives CDR1 SNHLY, CDR2 FYNNEI. CDR3 length: 15 residues. V lost 3 bases and J lost 4, with 15 bases in between. In DNA, the CDR3 is TGTGCCAGCAGTGATGTTGAGGCGTTAGGCACTGAAGCTTTCTTT. Translating gives CASSDVEALGTEAFF.

The rearrangement uses TRBV19 and TRBJ2-2; TRBD1 agrees at 7 bases. Germline CDR1 reads LNHDA; CDR2 reads SQIVND (reference sequence). CDR3 size: 15 residues. With 3 bases clipped from V and 1 base from J, the junction kept 2 bases outside the gene matches. The CDR3 bases are TGTGCCAGTAGTATGGGGGACAGGAACACCGGGGAGCTGTTTTTT. Encoded protein: CASSMGDRNTGELFF.

The rearrangement joins TRBV6-6 to TRBJ1-6; possibly TRBD1 for D (5 bases). Germline assignment: CDR1 MNHNY and CDR2 SVGAGI (reference sequence). The CDR3 sequence is 13 residues long. The V end lost 8 bases, the J end lost 9 bases, and 14 bases lay between the germline ends. CDR3 nucleotides: TGTGCCAGCTCCCCCCCTCAGGGTTCACCCCTCCACTTT. As protein: CASSPPQGSPLHF.

The V call is TRBV7-9, the J call TRBJ2-2; maybe TRBD2 (5 bases). The CDR3 contains 14 residues. From germline, CDR1 is SEHNR and CDR2 FQNEAQ (reference sequence). V lost 6 bases to trimming and J lost 4 bases, with 12 bases between them. The DNA for the CDR3 is TGTGCCAGCAGGGAGGCCGGGGTCACCGGGGAGCTGTTTTTT. It translates to CASREAGVTGELFF.